The 29 T cell receptor beta chains below all came from one sample that was sequenced in a study of CD8 T cells in ankylosing spondylitis. TCRdb called the 5' RACE reads again in MiXCR, with one record for every CDR3 protein. Here the sample spans 200,000 to 250,000 distinct CDR3 sequences, roughly 10% being singletons. The sequencing sample was made of blood, either unsorted or a sorted T cell fraction (not recorded which). These receptors were obtained from a male donor with ankylosing spondylitis or in good health (not recorded which).

This clonotype was counted a few times. The V gene is TRBV4-1, the J gene TRBJ2-7; 10 positions match TRBD2. Germline-derived CDR1 and CDR2 are MGHRA and YSYEKL. J lost 0 bases, V lost 2 bases, and 1 base had no gene match. The CDR3 is made up of 15 amino acids. CDR3 in amino acids: CASSQLAGGSYEQYF. The CDR3 nucleotides are TGCGCCAGCAGCCAATTAGCGGGGGGCTCCTACGAGCAGTACTTC.

This clonotype was seen many times. J is TRBJ2-5 and V is TRBV29-1; D gene ambiguous. With 0 bases removed from V and 0 bases from J, the gap between germline ends came to 5 bases. The CDR3 is 13 amino acids. Germline V gives CDR1 SQVTM, CDR2 ANQGSEA. CDR3 bases: TGCAGCGTTGAAGATCTTCACCAAGAGACCCAGTACTTC. Its translation: CSVEDLHQETQYF.

This clonotype was observed many times. The chain employs TRBV20-1 and TRBJ2-5; D is unclear. Per germline, CDR1 DFQATT and CDR2 SNEGSKA (reference sequence). This CDR3 spans 13 amino acids. The V and J ends lost 6 bases and 4 bases respectively, with 15 bases between them. In DNA, the CDR3 is TGCAGTGCAGTAGCACTACCGGGAGAGACCCAGTACTTC. Amino acids: CSAVALPGETQYF.

This clonotype has only a few counts. The gene calls are TRBV28 and TRBJ2-3; 7 positions agree with TRBD2. With 5 bases clipped from V and 2 bases from J, the junction kept 7 bases outside the gene matches. The CDR3 length is 15 residues. CDR1 and CDR2 (germline): MDHEN, SYDVKM. The CDR3 DNA is TGTGCCAGCAGTGGACTAGAGGGTTACACAGATACGCAGTATTTT. Amino acids: CASSGLEGYTDTQYF.

This clonotype was recorded many times. The V and J genes are TRBV5-1 and TRBJ2-1; TRBD1 matches 10 bases. Germline CDR1 SGHRS, CDR2 YFSETQ. V was pared by 3 bases and J by 4 bases, with 7 bases of the junction left unmatched. The CDR3 has 16 residues. The CDR3 DNA reads as TGCGCCAGCAGCTCCGGGACAGGGGTGGGGTACAATGAGCAGTTCTTC. Protein: CASSSGTGVGYNEQFF.

This clonotype has a count of ten or more. The chain couples TRBV7-2 to TRBJ1-6; 9 bases are shared with TRBD1. Trimming took 5 bases from V and 5 from J; bases not matched to a gene: 4. The CDR3 is 15 amino acids. The germline V gene encodes CDR1 SGHTA and CDR2 FQGNSA. Written as DNA, the CDR3 is TGTGCCAGCAGCACCAGGACAGGGGATAATTCACCCCTCCACTTT. It codes for CASSTRTGDNSPLHF. The full variable domain, completed using reference TRBV7-2 and TRBJ1-6, is GAGVSQSPSNKVTEKGKDVELRCDPISGHTALYWYRQSLGQGLEFLIYFQGNSAPDKSGLPSDRFSAERTGGSVSTLTIQRTQQEDSAVYLCASSTRTGDNSPLHFGNGTRLTVT.

This clonotype was recorded many times. This chain links TRBV25-1 with TRBJ2-3; D is possibly TRBD2 (6 bases). The CDR3 covers 16 residues. V dropped 8 bases and J dropped 2 bases, with 20 bases sitting between them. Germline V gene sequence: CDR1 MGHDK, CDR2 SYGVNS. In DNA, the CDR3 is TGTGCCAGCTCGGGGGTACGAGGGGTGAACACAGATACGCAGTATTTT. Translation: CASSGVRGVNTDTQYF. Looking up the rest from reference TRBV25-1 and TRBJ2-3 gives the full variable domain: EADIYQTPRYLVIGTGKKITLECSQTMGHDKMYWYQQDPGMELHLIHYSYGVNSTEKGDLSSESTVSRIRTEHFPLTLESARPSHTSQYLCASSGVRGVNTDTQYFGPGTRLTVL.

The V gene is TRBV12-3 or TRBV12-4, the J gene TRBJ1-1, with D possibly matching TRBD1 (6 bases). The V gene lost 7 bases and the J gene lost 3 bases, with 15 bases spanning the gap. CDR3 size: 14 residues. CDR3 sequence (DNA): TGTGCCAGCACCCCCGAAGGACAGTACACTGAAGCTTTCTTT. It is translated as CASTPEGQYTEAFF.

The rearrangement links TRBV7-2 to TRBJ1-4, with 11 nucleotides matching TRBD1. CDR3 size: 15 residues. Germline V gene lookup returns CDR1 SGHTA and CDR2 FQGNSA. V trimming: 5 bases; J trimming: 8 bases; junction bases outside the gene matches: 7. Here the CDR3 DNA reads TGTGCCAGCAGCCCCACCGGGACAGGGGGGGAAAAACTGTTTTTT. It translates to CASSPTGTGGEKLFF.

V gene TRBV19 combines with J gene TRBJ2-4; perhaps TRBD1 as D (5 bases). Germline assignment: CDR1 LNHDA and CDR2 SQIVND (reference sequence). The CDR3 covers 14 residues. V was cut by 8 bases and J by 0 bases, with 11 bases left in between. The chain's CDR3 is CASSQGLAKNIQYF. The CDR3 DNA follows: TGTGCCAGTTCCCAGGGTCTAGCCAAAAACATTCAGTACTTC. The full variable domain, its missing parts supplied by reference TRBV19 and TRBJ2-4, is DGGITQSPKYLFRKEGQNVTLSCEQNLNHDAMYWYRQDPGQGLRLIYYSQIVNDFQKGDIAEGYSVSREKKESFPLTVTSAQKNPTAFYLCASSQGLAKNIQYFGAGTRLSVL.

The chain carries TRBV5-8 and TRBJ1-2; D is perhaps TRBD1 (5 bases). The V gene's germline CDR1 is SGHTS and CDR2 YDEGEE. CDR3 length: 14 amino acids. V lost 0 bases and J lost 4, with 10 bases in between. CDR3 protein: CASSLEPGSYGYTF. The CDR3 DNA is TGTGCCAGCAGCTTGGAGCCAGGGTCCTATGGCTACACCTTC.

The rearrangement links TRBV12-3 or TRBV12-4 to TRBJ2-7; possibly TRBD2 for D (6 bases). The V end was cut by 3 bases, the J end by 4 bases, with 19 bases between. The CDR3 covers 16 residues. CDR3 DNA sequence: TGTGCCAGCAGTTTGTGGCAAGCGGGTACCGAGTACGAGCAGTACTTC. It yields the protein CASSLWQAGTEYEQYF.

This clonotype has at least ten counts. This chain uses TRBV5-1 with TRBJ2-7; the match to TRBD2 covers 10 bases. Trimming at V came to 2 bases and at J to 2 bases, leaving 4 bases not matched to a gene. The CDR3 contains 15 residues. Germline-derived CDR1 and CDR2 are SGHRS and YFSETQ. Written as DNA, the CDR3 is TGCGCCAGCAGCTTCCTAGCGGGGGCTCCCTACGAGCAGTACTTC. It is translated as CASSFLAGAPYEQYF.

In its sample, this clonotype was seen many times. The chain recombines TRBV5-1 with TRBJ1-1; 12 nucleotides agree with TRBD1. The V segment lost 4 bases and the J segment 10 bases; nucleotides outside the gene matches: 5. The CDR3 spans 13 residues. CDR1 and CDR2 from the germline V gene are SGHRS and YFSETQ. The CDR3 bases are TGCGCCAGCAGCATGGGACAGGGGGCCGGAGCTTTCTTT. This sequence encodes CASSMGQGAGAFF.

This clonotype was recorded many times. J is TRBJ1-2 and V is TRBV4-1; no clear D. Per germline, CDR1 MGHRA and CDR2 YSYEKL. The CDR3 has 16 residues. The V gene lost 1 base and the J gene lost 0 bases, with 12 bases spanning the gap. The DNA for the CDR3 is TGCGCCAGCAGCCAAGCAACAGCCCTACCTAACTATGGCTACACCTTC. This encodes CASSQATALPNYGYTF.

This clonotype appeared many times. The rearrangement joins TRBV4-1 to TRBJ2-7; possible D gene TRBD1, 6 bases. CDR1 is MGHRA, CDR2 YSYEKL, per germline. The CDR3 is made up of 15 amino acids. The V end was cut by 1 base, the J end by 5 bases, with 15 bases between. This CDR3 reads CASSQVLGTNDEQYF. CDR3 nucleotide sequence: TGCGCCAGCAGCCAAGTGCTAGGGACAAACGACGAGCAGTACTTC.

In regard to this clonotype: One end of the junction varies from germline; a read error may be responsible. This chain connects TRBV20-1 to TRBJ2-3, with a weak D call TRBD2 (5 bases). The germline gives CDR1 DFQATT, CDR2 SNEGSKA (reference sequence). The CDR3 totals 18 residues. The DNA of the CDR3 is TGCTGTGCTAGAGATTCCTTGGATACGGCCACTAGGTATAGTACGCAGTATTTT. Its translation is CCARDSLDTATRYSTQYF.

This clonotype showed up many times. This sequence joins TRBV20-1 and TRBJ2-7; TRBD2 matches 11 bases. Germline-derived CDR1 and CDR2 are DFQATT and SNEGSKA (reference sequence). There are 15 residues in the CDR3. Trimming removed 6 bases from V and 4 bases from J; junction bases left unmatched: 11. CDR3 in DNA: TGCAGTGCCAACCCTGTGACTAGCGGGGATTACGAGCAGTACTTC. This sequence encodes CSANPVTSGDYEQYF.

This clonotype was seen many times. The chain joins TRBV15 to TRBJ2-3; 9 bases map to TRBD2. J was trimmed by 4 bases and V by 3 bases; bases with no gene match: 14. This CDR3 has 18 residues. The germline CDR1 and CDR2 sequences are LNHNV and YYDKDF (reference sequence). The CDR3 reads CATSSGAGGPVGPDTQYF. DNA for the CDR3: TGTGCCACCAGCAGCGGGGCGGGAGGGCCTGTGGGCCCAGATACGCAGTATTTT.

This clonotype came up many times. The chain is built from TRBV25-1 and TRBJ2-1, with 8 bases fitting TRBD1. Germline CDR1 and CDR2: MGHDK and SYGVNS. This CDR3 is 16 amino acids long. The junction had 7 bases not matched to a gene; V was cut back by 4 bases and J by 2 bases. In nucleotides, the CDR3 is TGTGCCAGCAGTGGCCTGACAGGGGCTACCTACAATGAGCAGTTCTTC. Translating gives CASSGLTGATYNEQFF.

This clonotype has just a few counts. The chain recombines TRBV4-1 with TRBJ1-4; a possible D gene is TRBD1 (5 bases). The CDR3 loop spans 13 amino acids. Germline V gives CDR1 MGHRA, CDR2 YSYEKL. V lost 1 base and J lost 5, with 5 bases in between. The DNA for the CDR3 is TGCGCCAGCAGCCAAGGGGGGAATGAAAAACTGTTTTTT. Translating it yields CASSQGGNEKLFF.

This clonotype has ten or more counts. J is TRBJ2-1 and V is TRBV20-1; 9 bases match TRBD2. Germline loops: CDR1 DFQATT, CDR2 SNEGSKA (reference sequence). The junction had 12 bases not matched to a gene; V was cut back by 0 bases and J by 9 bases. The CDR3 totals 16 residues. In nucleotides, the CDR3 is TGCAGTGCTAGAGATGCGGGGCTAGCGGGGTACGCTGAGCAGTTCTTC. Translated, it gives CSARDAGLAGYAEQFF.

CDR3 DNA sequence: TGCGCCAGCAGACTAGCGGAAGAGACCCAGTACTTC. This gives the protein CASRLAEETQYF. The chain combines TRBV5-1 with TRBJ2-5; 8 positions match TRBD2. The CDR3 length is 12 residues. CDR1 and CDR2 from the germline V gene are SGHRS and YFSETQ. Trimming at V came to 5 bases and at J to 3 bases, leaving 0 bases not matched to a gene.

This clonotype was observed a few times. CDR3 nucleotides: TGTGCCAGCAGCTTAGAGCTAGCGGGAGGGCCCGGGGAGCTGTTTTTT. Translating it yields CASSLELAGGPGELFF. This chain links TRBV7-7 with TRBJ2-2, with 12 bases identical to TRBD2. CDR1 and CDR2 from the germline V gene are SSHAT and FNYEAQ (reference sequence). This CDR3 spans 16 amino acids. V shed 1 base, J shed 6 bases, and the junction held 3 bases outside the gene matches.

At least ten counts were recorded for this clonotype. V usage is TRBV5-1 and J usage is TRBJ2-2, with 7 nucleotides matching TRBD2. The CDR3 runs to 16 residues. CDR1 is SGHRS, CDR2 YFSETQ, per germline. Trimming at V came to 2 bases and at J to 0 bases, leaving 4 bases not matched to a gene. This chain's CDR3 is CASSLLAGANTGELFF. For the CDR3, the DNA is TGCGCCAGCAGCTTATTAGCGGGCGCGAACACCGGGGAGCTGTTTTTT.

This clonotype was detected many times. This rearrangement joins TRBV29-1 to TRBJ2-1; 12 positions match TRBD2. V lost 5 bases to trimming and J lost 5 bases; unmatched junction nucleotides: 7. This CDR3 is 15 amino acids long. From germline, CDR1 is SQVTM and CDR2 ANQGSEA. The chain's CDR3 is CSVPLLAGGDNEQFF. The CDR3 region has the DNA TGCAGCGTTCCCCTCCTAGCGGGGGGGGACAATGAGCAGTTCTTC.

The rearrangement joins TRBV29-1 to TRBJ2-7; D is unclear. Germline values: CDR1 SQVTM, CDR2 ANQGSEA. V was cut by 7 bases and J by 3 bases, with 13 bases left in between. This CDR3 is built from 12 residues. The CDR3 nucleotides read TGCAGCGCCCTCAGGTTTCGCTACGAGCAGTACTTC. It is translated as CSALRFRYEQYF.

This clonotype has a single count. This chain uses TRBV29-1 with TRBJ2-7; possibly TRBD2 for D (5 bases). This CDR3 is 14 amino acids long. Trimming cost V 7 bases and J 1 base, with 17 bases left between them. Germline V lookup: CDR1 SQVTM, CDR2 ANQGSEA. CDR3 DNA: TGCAGCGCCCCGGACTGGGCTGATTCCTACGAGCAGTACTTC. Protein sequence: CSAPDWADSYEQYF.

The sample holds many counts of this clonotype. The chain uses TRBV20-1 and TRBJ2-5; 8 bases match TRBD2. The CDR3 runs 14 residues. The germline V gene encodes CDR1 DFQATT and CDR2 SNEGSKA (reference sequence). J was trimmed by 2 bases and V by 6 bases; bases with no gene match: 8. The CDR3 nucleotides read TGCAGTGCGTTCAGCGGGGGCTTACAAGAGACCCAGTACTTC. As protein: CSAFSGGLQETQYF.